Listed below are T cell receptor beta chains from one sample, sequenced in a study of blood T cell repertoires in COVID-19. TCRdb keeps only in-frame clones here, not all; method: immunoSEQ multiplex PCR. The sample shows about 100,000 clones, over 75% of them seen only once. Sequencing was done on a sample of peripheral blood. The origin of the receptors is an elderly man with acute or convalescent COVID-19. Each CDR3 is given with its conserved first and last residue. A D gene is named only where the DNA matches it firmly. Clone size is not always given. Where it is, it says once, few, many or a class for expanded clones.

V	D	size	J	DNA	CDR3
TRBV6-6	.	.	TRBJ1-2	TGTGCCAGCAGTTACTCACTGAGGGAGGATGGCTACACCTTC	CASSYSLREDGYTF
TRBV3-1/TRBV3-2	TRBD2	.	TRBJ2-1	TGTGCCAGCCGAGGGGGACTAGCCAATGAGCAGTTCTTC	CASRGGLANEQFF
TRBV7-2	TRBD2	.	TRBJ2-3	TGTGCCAGCAGCTCCGGACTAGCGGGAGTGACAGATACGCAGTATTTT	CASSSGLAGVTDTQYF
TRBV19	TRBD1	.	TRBJ2-1	TGTGCCAGGCCGGGACAGCTGAACAATGAGCAGTTCTTC	CARPGQLNNEQFF
TRBV13	TRBD1	.	TRBJ1-2	TGTGCCAGCAGCCAATTGGGACAGGGATCGTTTGGCTACACCTTC	CASSQLGQGSFGYTF
TRBV5-1	TRBD1	once	TRBJ1-2	TGCGCCAGCAGCTTGGGGGCGCAGGGGGCGTTTGGCTACACCTTC	CASSLGAQGAFGYTF
TRBV11-2	.	.	TRBJ2-7	TGTGCCAGCAGCTTAGATGCAGGGAACCCCTACGAGCAGTACTTC	CASSLDAGNPYEQYF
TRBV11-2	.	.	TRBJ1-3	TGTGCCAGCAGCTTAAAACCAGACTCTGGAAACACCATATATTTT	CASSLKPDSGNTIYF
TRBV30	TRBD1	.	TRBJ1-2	TGTGCCTGGAGTAAGGGACAGGGATACTATGGCTACACCTTC	CAWSKGQGYYGYTF
TRBV11-2	.	.	TRBJ2-5	TGTGCCAGCAGCCCGCGTGAGACCCAGTACTTC	CASSPRETQYF
TRBV19	.	.	TRBJ1-2	TGTGCCAGTAGTTTGGAGGATGGCTACACCTTC	CASSLEDGYTF
TRBV20-1	.	.	TRBJ2-7	TGCAGTGCTAGTGGGCAGGGCCGCTACGAGCAGTACTTC	CSASGQGRYEQYF